The 11 T cell receptor beta chains below come from one sample, sequenced in a study of blood T cell repertoires in COVID-19. The table came from immunoSEQ multiplex PCR; TCRdb's copy has only in-frame clones and leaves some out. The sample records about 110,000 clones, more than 75% being singletons. The sequencing sample was made of peripheral blood. These receptors originate from a woman in her forties or fifties with acute or convalescent COVID-19.

This clone has only a few counts. The chain couples TRBV12-3 or TRBV12-4 to TRBJ1-3, with D uncertain. The CDR3 is made up of 13 amino acids. The V end lost 5 bases, the J end lost 1 base, and 6 bases lay between the germline ends. Written as DNA, the CDR3 is TGTGCCAGCAGTCAGGTTTCTGGAAACACCATATATTTT. Encoded protein: CASSQVSGNTIYF.

The J gene is TRBJ1-3, the V gene TRBV5-1, with 10 bases that match TRBD1. V was clipped by 0 bases and J by 6 bases; unmatched bases: 0. This CDR3 has 14 residues. Per germline, CDR1 SGHRS and CDR2 YFSETQ. The CDR3 region has the DNA TGCGCCAGCAGCTTGGGACAGGGGGCAAACACCATATATTTT. The encoded protein is CASSLGQGANTIYF.

Only one count was recorded for this clone. The chain combines TRBV30 with TRBJ2-7; the D is unclear. V was shortened by 0 bases and J by 6 bases, with 6 bases between the two germline ends. From germline, CDR1 is GTSNPN and CDR2 SVGIG (reference sequence). CDR3 length equals 11 residues. In DNA, the CDR3 is TGTGCCTGGAGTGTACTTGTCGAGCAGTACTTC. Its protein is CAWSVLVEQYF.

The chain links TRBV11-2 to TRBJ1-1, with 11 bases that match TRBD1. Trimming took 7 bases from V and 1 from J; bases not matched to a gene: 11. Germline assignment: CDR1 SGHAT and CDR2 FQNNGV. CDR3 size: 17 residues. CDR3 residues: CASTNRGQGAGNTEAFF. The CDR3 bases are TGTGCCAGCACCAACCGAGGACAGGGGGCTGGGAACACTGAAGCTTTCTTT.

The chain links TRBV5-1 to TRBJ2-7, with 7 bases matching TRBD1. This CDR3 is 13 amino acids long. CDR1 and CDR2 from the germline V gene are SGHRS and YFSETQ. The trim removed 0 bases at V and 5 bases at J, leaving 2 bases unmatched. This CDR3 reads CASSLDRGNEQYF. CDR3 DNA sequence: TGCGCCAGCAGCTTGGACAGGGGAAACGAGCAGTACTTC.

The gene calls are TRBV6-5 and TRBJ2-2; D ambiguous. In germline, CDR1 is MNHEY, CDR2 SVGAGI. V shed 5 bases and J shed 6 bases, with 13 bases lying between them. CDR3 size: 14 residues. The chain's CDR3 is CASSNNRGSGELFF. In DNA form, the CDR3 reads TGTGCCAGCAGTAACAACCGAGGATCCGGGGAGCTGTTTTTT.

The V gene is TRBV30, the J gene TRBJ2-1; 8 bases match TRBD1. The CDR3 extends over 12 amino acids. Germline loops: CDR1 GTSNPN, CDR2 SVGIG (reference sequence). The junction had 8 bases not matched to a gene; V was cut back by 7 bases and J by 9 bases. The CDR3 is CALPQGGGEQFF. The CDR3 DNA follows: TGTGCCTTGCCACAGGGGGGCGGTGAGCAGTTCTTC.

This clone was observed a handful of times. The rearrangement uses TRBV2 and TRBJ1-5; the match to TRBD1 covers 7 bases. V lost 5 bases to trimming and J lost 3 bases; unmatched junction nucleotides: 4. The germline gives CDR1 SNHLY, CDR2 FYNNEI. This CDR3 has 14 residues. The CDR3 nucleotides are TGTGCCAGCAGTCGACAGGGTCTCAATCAGCCCCAGCATTTT. It translates to CASSRQGLNQPQHF.

The chain carries TRBV19 and TRBJ2-5; 7 bases align to TRBD2. J was trimmed by 5 bases and V by 5 bases; bases with no gene match: 14. The CDR3 totals 16 residues. Germline assignment: CDR1 LNHDA and CDR2 SQIVND (reference sequence). The CDR3 reads CASSPRGAGLGETQYF. DNA of the CDR3: TGTGCCAGTAGTCCTCGGGGAGCGGGGCTCGGGGAGACCCAGTACTTC.

The genes are TRBV7-6 and TRBJ2-7; D perhaps matches TRBD2 (6 bases). Trimming left V 5 bases short and J 0 bases short, with 14 bases between. Looked up from germline, CDR1 is SGHVS and CDR2 is FNYEAQ. The CDR3 covers 15 residues. CDR3: CASSPEPGSSYEQYF. For the CDR3, the DNA is TGTGCCAGCAGCCCCGAGCCCGGGAGCTCCTACGAGCAGTACTTC.

This rearrangement joins TRBV6-5 to TRBJ2-4, with D possibly TRBD2 on 7 matching bases. Germline V gene sequence: CDR1 MNHEY, CDR2 SVGAGI. V was shortened by 4 bases and J by 1 base, with 14 bases between the two germline ends. This CDR3 region has 16 residues. CDR3 coding DNA: TGTGCCAGCAGTTCTGGGGGGGCTAGCGCCAAAAACATTCAGTACTTC. It translates to CASSSGGASAKNIQYF.